This TCR beta chain was sequenced for a study of identical twins (dated by TCRdb to between 2015 and 2016). Study-level background: TCR alpha and beta repertoires from monozygotic twins, unrelated adults of various ages and cord blood were deep-sequenced to test whether fetal clonotypes persist. To rule out contamination, the twin experiments were replicated at different times with different library preparation protocols.

The sample holds many counts of this clonotype. Its binding antigen is unknown. The sample holds no much larger clone one base away, and base qualities are not on file. What the work shows at the level of the full study, not this receptor alone: In monozygotic twins, recombination models systematically underestimated out-of-frame TCR alpha sharing, but the models matched the sharing seen between unrelated individuals. Conclusions relied on cross-sectional statistical analysis, since the same donors could not be followed over many years. Out-of-frame TCR alpha sequences shared between twins showed an excess of low generation-probability sequences compared with coincidental sharing between unrelated individuals. A weaker excess of twin sharing was found in beta out-of-frame sequences because the signal-to-noise ratio was lowered by fewer shared sequences. Invariant T cells such as MAIT and iNKT could partly confound zero-insertion analyses, although diverse VJ usage argued against such confounding for most clonotypes. Abundant cord blood beta clonotypes carried fewer insertions; young adult naive repertoires showed a weaker similar trend, while memory repertoires showed none.

The receptor library was made with 5' RACE. Data came from an Illumina HiSeq 2000. A universal primer binding site was added through template switching, and the final cDNA carried a unique molecular identifier so that TCR cDNA molecules could be counted accurately. First-strand cDNA for TCR alpha and beta chains was synthesized from specific primers in the conserved constant-segment region. To control for contamination, every cDNA library was double barcoded, receiving both a SMART-Mk sample barcode and Illumina barcodes. TruSeq adapter sequences along with Illumina sample barcodes were introduced in two successive PCR steps. Sequencing of the TCR alpha and beta cDNA libraries was done on the Illumina HiSeq platform using custom primers. The authors' pipeline ran thus. Unique molecular identifiers were extracted from raw reads with MiGEC, and CDR3 positions were determined with MiXCR. Recombination models were inferred per individual with the repgenHMM and IGoR tools using an EM algorithm. Shared clonotypes were analyzed with the tcR package in R, and sharing was normalized by the product of cloneset sizes. To study raw recombination free of thymic and clonal selection effects, out-of-frame nonproductive sequences were analyzed. Through fastp at Q25 and MiXCR, TCRdb rebuilt clones from the public reads, retaining in-frame beta chains. Identical CDR3 proteins give one entry, which carries the most common genes and DNA. The V and J calls follow TCRdb's processing rather than the paper's. The sample records 350,000 to 450,000 distinct CDR3 sequences, about 18% of which are singletons. Jointly, the top ten make up roughly 12% of the sample.

Every donor was a healthy Caucasian. Three unrelated non-twin adults were additionally sequenced: a male aged 18 to 29, a male aged 50 to 60 and a female aged 50 to 60. Using Miltenyi CD45RO+ enrichment and human naive T-cell isolation kits, memory (CD45RO+) and naive T cells were isolated from PBMC. Spanning cysteine to phenylalanine, the CDR3 consists of 15 amino acids. The kept DNA is CDR3 alone, 45 bases in frame from the first base. For CDR1 and CDR2, the germline V gene (reference sequence) lists SGHNT and YYREEE. Trimming leaves V shorter by 3 bases and J shorter by 9 bases, with the junction holding 9 bases beyond the gene matches.

Rearrangement joined TRBV5-4 to TRBJ2-1, and TRBD1 aligns with 10 junction nucleotides. This TCR came from a man aged 45 to 65 in good health. The sample comprised naive T cells sorted from blood. According to the study, the label for this sample's cell subset or site signals: cells isolated with a human naive T-cell isolation kit. The CDR3 corresponds to CASSSDRGLTGEQFF. The DNA sequence reads TGTGCCAGCAGCTCCGACAGGGGGCTTACTGGTGAGCAGTTCTTC.